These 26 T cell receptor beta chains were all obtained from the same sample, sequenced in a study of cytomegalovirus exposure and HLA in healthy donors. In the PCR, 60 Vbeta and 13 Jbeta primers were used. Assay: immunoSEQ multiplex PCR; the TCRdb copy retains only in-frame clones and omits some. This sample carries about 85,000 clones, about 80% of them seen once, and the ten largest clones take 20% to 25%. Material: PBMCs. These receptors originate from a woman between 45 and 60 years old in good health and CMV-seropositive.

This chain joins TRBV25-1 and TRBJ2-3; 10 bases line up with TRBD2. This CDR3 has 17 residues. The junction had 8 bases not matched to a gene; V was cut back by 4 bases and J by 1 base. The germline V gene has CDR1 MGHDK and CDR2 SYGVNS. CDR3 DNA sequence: TGTGCCAGCAGTGGGCCTAGCGGGAGTAGAGGCACAGATACGCAGTATTTT. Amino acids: CASSGPSGSRGTDTQYF.

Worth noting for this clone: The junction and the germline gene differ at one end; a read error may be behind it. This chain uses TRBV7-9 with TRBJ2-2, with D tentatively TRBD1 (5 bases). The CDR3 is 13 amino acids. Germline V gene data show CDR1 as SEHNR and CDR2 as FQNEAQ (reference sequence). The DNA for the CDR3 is TGTTCCAGCAGCTTAGACAGCACCGGGGAGCTGTTTTTT. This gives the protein CSSSLDSTGELFF.

The chain's CDR3 is CASRGLTTGNQPQHF. CDR3 bases: TGTGCCAGCAGGGGGTTAACCACGGGGAATCAGCCCCAGCATTTT. This chain uses TRBV2 with TRBJ1-5; D gene ambiguous. The CDR3 consists of 15 residues. V gave up 6 bases and J gave up 4 bases, with 16 bases separating them. The germline gives CDR1 SNHLY, CDR2 FYNNEI.

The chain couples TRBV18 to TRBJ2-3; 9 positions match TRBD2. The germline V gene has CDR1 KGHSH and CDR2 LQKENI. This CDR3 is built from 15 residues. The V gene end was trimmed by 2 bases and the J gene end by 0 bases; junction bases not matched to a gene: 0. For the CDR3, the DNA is TGTGCCAGCTCACCAGGACTAGCGAGCACAGATACGCAGTATTTT. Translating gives CASSPGLASTDTQYF.

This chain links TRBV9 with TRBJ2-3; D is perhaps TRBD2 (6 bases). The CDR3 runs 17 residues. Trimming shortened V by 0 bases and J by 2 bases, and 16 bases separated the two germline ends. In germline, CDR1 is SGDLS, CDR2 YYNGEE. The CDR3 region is CASSVDEIADYTDTQYF. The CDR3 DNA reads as TGTGCCAGCAGCGTAGATGAGATAGCGGACTACACAGATACGCAGTATTTT. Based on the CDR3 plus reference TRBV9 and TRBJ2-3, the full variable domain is DSGVTQTPKHLITATGQRVTLRCSPRSGDLSVYWYQQSLDQGLQFLIQYYNGEERAKGNILERFSAQQFPDLHSELNLSSLELGDSALYFCASSVDEIADYTDTQYFGPGTRLTVL.

This CDR3 reads CASGLVSLGGYEQYF. The DNA for the CDR3 is TGTGCTAGTGGTTTGGTATCGTTAGGGGGTTACGAGCAGTACTTC. The V and J genes are TRBV12-5 and TRBJ2-7; TRBD1 might be the D (6 bases). The V gene lost 0 bases and the J gene lost 4 bases, with 13 bases spanning the gap. The CDR3 loop spans 15 amino acids. Germline assignment: CDR1 LGHNT and CDR2 FRNRAP.

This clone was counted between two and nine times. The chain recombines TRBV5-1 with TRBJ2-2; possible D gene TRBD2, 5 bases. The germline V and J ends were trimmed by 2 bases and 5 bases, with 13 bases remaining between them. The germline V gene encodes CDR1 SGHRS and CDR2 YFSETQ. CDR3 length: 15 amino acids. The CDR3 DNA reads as TGCGCCAGCAGCTTCCCCGCCGGGGTAACCGGGGAGCTGTTTTTT. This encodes CASSFPAGVTGELFF.

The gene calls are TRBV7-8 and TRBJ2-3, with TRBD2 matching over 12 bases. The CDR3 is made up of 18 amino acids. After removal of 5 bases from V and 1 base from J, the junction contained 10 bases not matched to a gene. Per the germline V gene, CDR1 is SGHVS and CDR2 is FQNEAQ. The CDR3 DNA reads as TGTGCCAGCAGCCTAGGCAGACTAGCGGGAGCGCGCACAGATACGCAGTATTTT. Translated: CASSLGRLAGARTDTQYF. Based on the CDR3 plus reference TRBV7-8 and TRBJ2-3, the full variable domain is GAGVSQSPRYKVAKRGQDVALRCDPISGHVSLFWYQQALGQGPEFLTYFQNEAQLDKSGLPSDRFFAERPEGSVSTLKIQRTQQEDSAVYLCASSLGRLAGARTDTQYFGPGTRLTVL.

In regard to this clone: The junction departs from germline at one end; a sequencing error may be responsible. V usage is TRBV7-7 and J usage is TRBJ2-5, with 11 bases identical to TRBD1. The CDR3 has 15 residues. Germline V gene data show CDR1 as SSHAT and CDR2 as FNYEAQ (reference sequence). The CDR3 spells CASSFPGTGGETQYF. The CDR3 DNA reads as TGTGCTAGCAGCTTCCCCGGGACAGGGGGAGAGACCCAGTACTTC.

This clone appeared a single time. CDR3 amino acids: CATLRAVGNEQFF. CDR3 bases: TGTGCCACCCTGAGGGCAGTGGGGAATGAGCAGTTCTTC. The chain joins TRBV2 to TRBJ2-1; D possibly corresponds to TRBD2 (5 bases). The CDR3 loop spans 13 amino acids. V lost 10 bases to trimming and J lost 7 bases, with 17 bases between them. Per germline, CDR1 SNHLY and CDR2 FYNNEI.

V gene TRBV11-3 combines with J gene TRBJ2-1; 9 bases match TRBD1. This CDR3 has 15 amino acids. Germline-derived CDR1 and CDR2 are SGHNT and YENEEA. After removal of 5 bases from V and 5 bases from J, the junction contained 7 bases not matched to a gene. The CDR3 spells CASSVSGTGHNEQFF. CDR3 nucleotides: TGTGCCAGCAGCGTATCCGGGACAGGGCACAATGAGCAGTTCTTC. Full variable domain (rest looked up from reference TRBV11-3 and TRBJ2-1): EAGVVQSPRYKIIEKKQPVAFWCNPISGHNTLYWYLQNLGQGPELLIRYENEEAVDDSQLPKDRFSAERLKGVDSTLKIQPAELGDSAVYLCASSVSGTGHNEQFFGPGTRLTVL.

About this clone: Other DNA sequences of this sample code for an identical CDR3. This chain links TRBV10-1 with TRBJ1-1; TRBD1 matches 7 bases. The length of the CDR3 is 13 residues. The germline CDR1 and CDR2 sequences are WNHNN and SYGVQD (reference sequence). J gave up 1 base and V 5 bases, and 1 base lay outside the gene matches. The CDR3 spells CASSWTGNTEAFF. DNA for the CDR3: TGCGCCAGCAGTTGGACAGGGAACACTGAAGCTTTCTTT.

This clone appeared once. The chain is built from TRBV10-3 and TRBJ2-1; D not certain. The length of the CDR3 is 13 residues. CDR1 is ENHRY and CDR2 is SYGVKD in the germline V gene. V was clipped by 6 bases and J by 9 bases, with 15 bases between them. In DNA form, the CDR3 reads TGTGCCATCAGCCGCGCCACCGCCTCTGAGCAGTTCTTC. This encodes CAISRATASEQFF.

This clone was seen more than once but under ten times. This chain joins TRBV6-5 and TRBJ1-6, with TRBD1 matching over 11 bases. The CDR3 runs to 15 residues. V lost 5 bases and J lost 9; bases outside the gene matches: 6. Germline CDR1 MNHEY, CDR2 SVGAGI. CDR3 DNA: TGTGCCAGCAGTGTCCCCGGGACAGGGGGTTCACCCCTCCACTTT. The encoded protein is CASSVPGTGGSPLHF.

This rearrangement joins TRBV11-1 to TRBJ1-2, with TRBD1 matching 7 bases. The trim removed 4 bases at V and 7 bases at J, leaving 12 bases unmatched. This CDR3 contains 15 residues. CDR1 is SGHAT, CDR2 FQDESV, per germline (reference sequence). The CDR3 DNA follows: TGTGCCAGCAGCTCGTCGACAGGGTACCTATCTGGCTACACCTTC. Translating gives CASSSSTGYLSGYTF.

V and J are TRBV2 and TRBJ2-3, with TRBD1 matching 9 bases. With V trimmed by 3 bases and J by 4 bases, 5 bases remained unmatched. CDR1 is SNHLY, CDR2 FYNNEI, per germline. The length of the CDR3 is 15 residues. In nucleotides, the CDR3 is TGTGCCAGCAGTGACGGGACAGGGATCCCAGATACGCAGTATTTT. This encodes CASSDGTGIPDTQYF.

The CDR3 is CASSLVRGNTEAFF. The DNA for the CDR3 is TGTGCCAGCAGCTTGGTCAGGGGGAACACTGAAGCTTTCTTT. J is TRBJ1-1 and V is TRBV5-4; TRBD1 is a possible D gene (6 bases). Deletions cut 0 bases from V and 1 base from J, with 7 bases between. Germline V CDR1 and CDR2: SGHNT, YYREEE (reference sequence). The CDR3 is made up of 14 amino acids.

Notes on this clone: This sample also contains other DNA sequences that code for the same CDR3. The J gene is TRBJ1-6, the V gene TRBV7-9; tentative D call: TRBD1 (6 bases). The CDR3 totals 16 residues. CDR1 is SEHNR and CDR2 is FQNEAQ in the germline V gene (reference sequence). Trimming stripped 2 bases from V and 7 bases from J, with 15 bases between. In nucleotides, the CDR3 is TGTGCCAGCAGCTTAACAGCGGGGGCGCGCAATTCACCCCTCCACTTT. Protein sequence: CASSLTAGARNSPLHF.

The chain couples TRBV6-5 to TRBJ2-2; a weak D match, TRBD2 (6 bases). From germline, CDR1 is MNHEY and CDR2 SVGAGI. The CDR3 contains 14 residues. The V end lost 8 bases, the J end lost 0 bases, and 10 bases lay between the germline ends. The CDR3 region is CASAGLTNTGELFF. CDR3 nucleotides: TGTGCCAGCGCGGGACTTACGAACACCGGGGAGCTGTTTTTT.

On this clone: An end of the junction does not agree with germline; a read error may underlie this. The CDR3 DNA reads as TGTGCTAGCAGCCGTGACAGGGCTGGGACGGGGGAGCTGTTTTTT. Its translation is CASSRDRAGTGELFF. The rearrangement joins TRBV7-7 to TRBJ2-2; TRBD1 matches at 7 bases. Germline CDR1 reads SSHAT; CDR2 reads FNYEAQ (reference sequence). The CDR3 is 15 residues long.

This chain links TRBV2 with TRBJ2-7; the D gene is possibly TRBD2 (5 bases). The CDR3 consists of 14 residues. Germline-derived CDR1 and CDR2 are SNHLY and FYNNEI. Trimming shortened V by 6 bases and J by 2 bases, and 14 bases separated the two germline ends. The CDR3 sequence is CASSADGLPYEQYV. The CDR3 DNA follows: TGTGCCAGCAGCGCCGACGGACTCCCCTACGAGCAGTACGTC.

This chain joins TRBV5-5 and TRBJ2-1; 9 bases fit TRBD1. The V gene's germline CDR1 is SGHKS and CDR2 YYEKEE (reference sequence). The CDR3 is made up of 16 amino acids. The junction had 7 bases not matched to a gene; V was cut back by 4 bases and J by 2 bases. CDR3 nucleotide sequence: TGTGCCAGCAGCATATCCGGGACAGGGACCTACAATGAGCAGTTCTTC. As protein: CASSISGTGTYNEQFF. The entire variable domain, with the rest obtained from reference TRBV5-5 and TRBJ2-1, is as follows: DAGVTQSPTHLIKTRGQQVTLRCSPISGHKSVSWYQQVLGQGPQFIFQYYEKEERGRGNFPDRFSARQFPNYSSELNVNALLLGDSALYLCASSISGTGTYNEQFFGPGTRLTVL.

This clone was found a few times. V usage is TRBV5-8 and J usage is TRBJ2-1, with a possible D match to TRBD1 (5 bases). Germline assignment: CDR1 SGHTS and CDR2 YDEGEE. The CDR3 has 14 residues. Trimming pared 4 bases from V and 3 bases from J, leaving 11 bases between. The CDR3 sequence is CASSPDSYYNEQFF. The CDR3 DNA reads TGTGCCAGCAGCCCAGACAGTTACTACAATGAGCAGTTCTTC.

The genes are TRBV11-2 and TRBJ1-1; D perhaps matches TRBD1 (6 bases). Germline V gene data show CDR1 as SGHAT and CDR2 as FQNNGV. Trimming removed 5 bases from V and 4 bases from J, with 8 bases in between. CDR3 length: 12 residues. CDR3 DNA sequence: TGTGCCAGCAGCGTCAGGGGCACTGAAGCTTTCTTT. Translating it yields CASSVRGTEAFF. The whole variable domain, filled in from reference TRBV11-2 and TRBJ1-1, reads EAGVAQSPRYKIIEKRQSVAFWCNPISGHATLYWYQQILGQGPKLLIQFQNNGVVDDSQLPKDRFSAERLKGVDSTLKIQPAKLEDSAVYLCASSVRGTEAFFGQGTRLTVV.

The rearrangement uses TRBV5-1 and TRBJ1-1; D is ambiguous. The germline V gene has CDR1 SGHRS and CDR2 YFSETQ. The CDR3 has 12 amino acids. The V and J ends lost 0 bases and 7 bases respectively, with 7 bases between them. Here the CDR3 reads CASSLGGFEAFF. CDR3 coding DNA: TGCGCCAGCAGCTTGGGAGGGTTTGAAGCTTTCTTT.

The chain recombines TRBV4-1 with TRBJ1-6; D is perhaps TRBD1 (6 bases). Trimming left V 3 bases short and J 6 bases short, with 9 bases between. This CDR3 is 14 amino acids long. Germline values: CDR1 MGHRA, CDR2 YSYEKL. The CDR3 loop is CASSHEQGNSPLHF. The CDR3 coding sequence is TGCGCCAGCAGCCATGAACAGGGTAATTCACCCCTCCACTTT.